Below are 10 T cell receptor beta chains sequenced from a single sample in a study of blood T cell repertoires in COVID-19. Profiling relied on immunoSEQ multiplex PCR, and the TCRdb table lists in-frame clones only, not all of them. Counted here are fewer than 250,000 clones, more than 70% occurring once; the ten biggest clones make up around 7.4%. Sequencing used PBMCs or T cells enriched from blood (not recorded which). These TCRs come from a woman aged 35 to 49 with acute COVID-19.

The V gene is TRBV21-1, the J gene TRBJ1-2; the D call in the table, TRBD1, was not verified against the DNA. TRBV21-1 constitutes a pseudogene. The CDR3 covers 20 residues. The CDR3 reads CASSKGRNRGLARPNYGYTF. CDR3 DNA: TGTGCCAGCAGCAAAGGAAGGAACAGGGGGCTAGCCCGACCTAACTATGGCTACACCTTC.

The chain combines TRBV19 with TRBJ2-5; D call uncertain. The CDR3 extends over 13 amino acids. Trimming stripped 5 bases from V and 5 bases from J, with 12 bases between. Germline CDR1 and CDR2: LNHDA and SQIVND (reference sequence). For the CDR3, the DNA is TGTGCCAGTAGTTCCGGCGGCGCGGAGACCCAGTACTTC. Its translation: CASSSGGAETQYF.

This chain uses TRBV5-6 with TRBJ1-2, with D possibly TRBD1 on 6 matching bases. The germline V and J ends were trimmed by 4 bases and 8 bases, with 15 bases remaining between them. CDR3 length equals 13 residues. CDR1 SGHDT and CDR2 YYEEEE come from the germline V gene. The CDR3 DNA follows: TGTGCCAGCAGCCCCCAACCAGGGGAAGGCTACACCTTC. Translating gives CASSPQPGEGYTF.

This clone appeared a few times. The germline gene is not matched at one end of the junction; a read error may be the cause. The V gene is TRBV3-1 (or the pseudogene TRBV3-2), the J gene TRBJ1-1, with D uncertain. The CDR3 sequence is 16 residues long. CDR1 LGHDT and CDR2 YNNKEL come from the germline V gene (reference sequence). The CDR3 loop is CASTQARATGDTEAFF. In DNA form, the CDR3 reads TGTGCCAGCACCCAAGCGAGGGCGACCGGGGACACTGAAGCTTTCTTT.

The rearrangement uses TRBV18 and TRBJ1-4; 9 nucleotides match TRBD1. V gave up 6 bases and J gave up 5 bases; unmatched junction bases: 7. Germline CDR1 reads KGHSH; CDR2 reads LQKENI. The CDR3 consists of 15 residues. CDR3 DNA: TGTGCCAGCTCTCCGCCGACAGGGGGAAATGAAAAACTGTTTTTT. Translating gives CASSPPTGGNEKLFF.

J is TRBJ1-2 and V is TRBV3-1 (or the pseudogene TRBV3-2); the match to TRBD1 covers 7 bases. This CDR3 spans 13 amino acids. Trimming removed 5 bases from V and 4 bases from J; junction bases left unmatched: 4. Germline V gene lookup returns CDR1 LGHDT and CDR2 YNNKEL (reference sequence). The chain's CDR3 is CASSGQVSYGYTF. CDR3 coding DNA: TGTGCCAGCAGCGGACAGGTTAGCTATGGCTACACCTTC.

The rearrangement joins TRBV28 to TRBJ1-6; TRBD1 matches at 8 bases. CDR3 length: 20 amino acids. The junction had 20 bases not matched to a gene; V was cut back by 5 bases and J by 5 bases. Germline values: CDR1 MDHEN, CDR2 SYDVKM. For the CDR3, the DNA is TGTGCCAGCAGTGCACACCCCCGGACAGGGCAAGATCCCCATAATTCACCCCTCCACTTT. Translated: CASSAHPRTGQDPHNSPLHF.

V usage is TRBV20-1 and J usage is TRBJ2-7; 9 bases line up with TRBD2. The V gene end was trimmed by 3 bases and the J gene end by 2 bases; junction bases not matched to a gene: 8. The CDR3 contains 15 residues. CDR1 DFQATT and CDR2 SNEGSKA come from the germline V gene (reference sequence). The CDR3 sequence is CSASRLAGTPYEQYF. The CDR3 nucleotides read TGCAGTGCTAGTCGGCTAGCGGGAACCCCCTACGAGCAGTACTTC.

This chain uses TRBV19 with TRBJ1-4; a possible D gene is TRBD1 (5 bases). This CDR3 has 13 amino acids. The germline V and J ends were trimmed by 9 bases and 8 bases, with 16 bases remaining between them. From germline, CDR1 is LNHDA and CDR2 SQIVND (reference sequence). CDR3: CASQQFAGEKLFF. CDR3 coding DNA: TGTGCCAGCCAGCAATTCGCAGGGGAAAAACTGTTTTTT.

Only a few counts were recorded for this clone. The chain recombines TRBV24-1 with TRBJ1-5; 8 positions agree with TRBD1. This CDR3 spans 13 amino acids. Germline V lookup: CDR1 KGHDR, CDR2 SFDVKD. V lost 11 bases to trimming and J lost 2 bases; unmatched junction nucleotides: 4. The CDR3, as DNA: TGTGCCATCGGACAGGGCGGCAATCAGCCCCAGCATTTT. Its translation is CAIGQGGNQPQHF.